This T cell receptor beta chain was documented in a study of T cells in localized non-small cell lung cancer. General study findings and limits: A median around 55 of the top 100 tumor clones appeared in adjacent lung.

This clone was observed a few times. Antigen unknown. This table comes from immunoSEQ multiplex PCR, and its TCRdb copy is limited to in-frame clones, with some not included. The sample has about 43,000 clones, about 91% seen once. There are 12 residues in the CDR3. Germline V gene sequence: CDR1 SGDLS, CDR2 YYNGEE. Trimming cost V 1 base and J 8 bases, with 7 bases left between them. The clonotype was recovered from a woman aged 40-75 years with stage II lung adenocarcinoma. Sequencing was performed on PBMCs, taken before any cancer treatment. The rearrangement joins TRBV9 to TRBJ1-3, with D uncertain. CDR3 amino acids: CASSVPGYTIYF. CDR3 DNA sequence: TGTGCCAGCAGCGTACCAGGATACACCATATATTTT. The entire variable domain, with the rest obtained from reference TRBV9 and TRBJ1-3, is as follows: DSGVTQTPKHLITATGQRVTLRCSPRSGDLSVYWYQQSLDQGLQFLIQYYNGEERAKGNILERFSAQQFPDLHSELNLSSLELGDSALYFCASSVPGYTIYFGEGSWLTVV.